What follows are 14 T cell receptor beta chains derived from one specimen sequenced in a study of cytomegalovirus exposure and HLA in healthy donors (dated by TCRdb to the late 2010s). Library construction relied on the immunoSEQ multiplex PCR assay. The multiplex PCR relied on a mix of 60 forward primers for TCR Vbeta segments and 13 reverse primers for TCR Jbeta segments. Drawn from immuneACCESS, this table holds only the in-frame rearrangements with V and J called that TCRdb kept. Clones are partly lost; checked studies trace under half to an unresolved V gene and leave the rest unexplained. Within this sample are about 180,000 clones, with around 79% of them counted one time only. Approximately 0.7% of the sample is held by the ten biggest clonotypes. The sample comprised PBMCs. Every receptor here comes from a middle-aged woman in good health and CMV-seronegative.

V and J are TRBV4-2 and TRBJ1-2; 11 nucleotides line up with TRBD1. The CDR3 covers 14 residues. Germline V gene data show CDR1 as LGHNA and CDR2 as YNFKEQ. Trimming at V came to 1 base and at J to 6 bases, leaving 1 base not matched to a gene. The chain's CDR3 is CASSQGDRGDGYTF. The CDR3 DNA sequence: TGTGCCAGCAGCCAAGGGGACAGGGGGGATGGCTACACCTTC.

This rearrangement joins TRBV5-1 to TRBJ2-3; 7 nucleotides line up with TRBD2. Germline V gene data show CDR1 as SGHRS and CDR2 as YFSETQ. The CDR3 length is 16 residues. Trimming at V came to 0 bases and at J to 0 bases, leaving 4 bases not matched to a gene. This chain's CDR3 is CASSLGPGRSTDTQYF. CDR3 DNA sequence: TGCGCCAGCAGCTTGGGGCCCGGGAGGAGCACAGATACGCAGTATTTT.

The V call is TRBV29-1, the J call TRBJ2-1; D is ambiguous. Germline V lookup: CDR1 SQVTM, CDR2 ANQGSEA. With 7 bases removed from V and 5 bases from J, the gap between germline ends came to 9 bases. This CDR3 region has 11 residues. CDR3 loop: CSATQNNEQFF. The CDR3 DNA sequence: TGCAGCGCGACACAAAACAATGAGCAGTTCTTC.

The V and J genes are TRBV30 and TRBJ2-1; no clear D. Germline CDR1 and CDR2: GTSNPN and SVGIG (reference sequence). Trimming stripped 5 bases from V and 6 bases from J, with 11 bases between. The CDR3 runs to 12 residues. In DNA form, the CDR3 reads TGTGCCTGGGGCTCTAGATCCAATGAGCAGTTCTTC. It yields the protein CAWGSRSNEQFF.

In this sample, this clone turned up once. The chain links TRBV7-9 to TRBJ1-1; D remains unclear. V lost 5 bases, J lost 6 bases, and 16 bases lay in between. From germline, CDR1 is SEHNR and CDR2 FQNEAQ (reference sequence). The CDR3 sequence is 14 residues long. The CDR3: CASSPNTGSAEAFF. DNA of the CDR3: TGTGCCAGCAGCCCCAATACGGGGTCAGCTGAAGCTTTCTTT. Variable domain in full (rest from reference TRBV7-9 and TRBJ1-1): DTGVSQNPRHKITKRGQNVTFRCDPISEHNRLYWYRQTLGQGPEFLTYFQNEAQLEKSRLLSDRFSAERPKGSFSTLEIQRTEQGDSAMYLCASSPNTGSAEAFFGQGTRLTVV.

This clone has a single count. The chain joins TRBV2 to TRBJ2-3; D uncertain. Germline V CDR1 and CDR2: SNHLY, FYNNEI. V was pared by 4 bases and J by 2 bases, with 10 bases between. The CDR3 contains 14 residues. The CDR3 bases are TGTGCCAGCAGTGGGAGACTGTTCACAGATACGCAGTATTTT. Residues: CASSGRLFTDTQYF.

The rearrangement joins TRBV7-2 to TRBJ2-5, with D perhaps TRBD1 (6 bases). Judging by the DNA end, TRBJ2-7 fits better; the J call may be wrong. The CDR3 spans 13 residues. Germline CDR1 SGHTA, CDR2 FQGNSA. The CDR3 region has the DNA TGTGCCAGCAGCAACAGGGTATACTACGAGCAGTACTTC. It specifies CASSNRVYYEQYF.

V is TRBV6-4 and J is TRBJ2-3, with D possibly matching TRBD2 (5 bases). Per germline, CDR1 MRHNA and CDR2 SNTAGT. CDR3 length: 14 amino acids. The germline V and J ends were trimmed by 4 bases and 2 bases, with 10 bases remaining between them. DNA of the CDR3: TGTGCCAGCAGTGGCGGGCGCGACACAGATACGCAGTATTTT. This gives the protein CASSGGRDTDTQYF.

This CDR3 reads CASSSGEGPGNTIYF. The CDR3 nucleotides are TGTGCCAGCAGCTCCGGGGAGGGACCGGGAAACACCATATATTTT. The V and J genes are TRBV5-4 and TRBJ1-3; D perhaps matches TRBD1 (5 bases). Germline CDR1 SGHNT, CDR2 YYREEE (reference sequence). The V gene lost 3 bases and the J gene lost 4 bases, with 14 bases spanning the gap. The CDR3 contains 15 residues.

The rearrangement joins TRBV5-1 to TRBJ1-1; 10 bases agree with TRBD1. Germline trimming cut 6 bases from V and 3 bases from J; bases unmatched to any gene: 8. There are 15 residues in the CDR3. Germline CDR1 SGHRS, CDR2 YFSETQ. DNA for the CDR3: TGCGCCAGCACAGACAGGGGGCAGGGGTACACTGAAGCTTTCTTT. It encodes CASTDRGQGYTEAFF.

This clone was seen only once. This chain uses TRBV11-2 with TRBJ2-3; D is possibly TRBD2 (6 bases). V was trimmed by 7 bases and J by 1 base, leaving 27 bases between them. This CDR3 contains 19 residues. CDR1 is SGHAT and CDR2 is FQNNGV in the germline V gene. CDR3 region: CASNGWAGRDLRRTDTQYF. For the CDR3, the DNA is TGTGCCAGCAACGGATGGGCGGGGAGAGATCTCCGTCGCACAGATACGCAGTATTTT.

The rearrangement links TRBV6-1 to TRBJ1-6; D is perhaps TRBD1 (5 bases). The CDR3 loop spans 14 amino acids. Germline values: CDR1 MNHNS, CDR2 SASEGT. Trimming shortened V by 1 base and J by 13 bases, and 14 bases separated the two germline ends. The CDR3 loop reads CASSEVGGFYPLHF. The DNA of the CDR3 is TGTGCCAGCAGTGAAGTCGGGGGGTTCTACCCCCTCCACTTT.

This clone was picked up one time. The CDR3 DNA is TGTGCCAGCAGCCGGGACAGGGGCTCCTACGAGCAGTACTTC. This sequence encodes CASSRDRGSYEQYF. The V call is TRBV5-4, the J call TRBJ2-7; TRBD1 matches 10 bases. The germline V gene encodes CDR1 SGHNT and CDR2 YYREEE (reference sequence). The CDR3 length is 14 residues. The ends lost 4 bases at V and 0 bases at J; junction bases unmatched: 1.

About this clone: Other DNA variants within this sample encode the same CDR3. The V gene is TRBV19, the J gene TRBJ2-5, with TRBD2 matching 12 bases. This CDR3 has 15 residues. CDR1 and CDR2 from the germline V gene are LNHDA and SQIVND (reference sequence). J lost 1 base, V lost 5 bases, and 2 bases had no gene match. DNA for the CDR3: TGTGCCAGTAGTTCGGGACTAGCGGGCCAAGAGACCCAGTACTTC. Amino acids: CASSSGLAGQETQYF.